Below are 25 T cell receptor beta chains sequenced from a single sample in a study of blood T cell repertoires in COVID-19. Assay used: immunoSEQ multiplex PCR; TCRdb lists only in-frame clones, some missing. The data contain a few hundred thousand clones, approximately 92% of them singletons. Sequenced input: peripheral blood. The origin of the receptors is a woman aged 40-49 years who had recovered from COVID-19.

V is TRBV28 and J is TRBJ1-2, with TRBD1 as a possible D gene (6 bases). Trimming pared 5 bases from V and 6 bases from J, leaving 19 bases between. The germline V gene encodes CDR1 MDHEN and CDR2 SYDVKM. CDR3 size: 15 residues. This CDR3 reads CASSLLNNRADGYTF. The DNA for the CDR3 is TGTGCCAGCAGTCTACTAAACAACAGGGCAGATGGCTACACCTTC.

The V gene is TRBV29-1, the J gene TRBJ1-4, with D maybe TRBD1 (5 bases). The V and J ends lost 4 bases and 1 base respectively, with 34 bases between them. Germline V gene data show CDR1 as SQVTM and CDR2 as ANQGSEA. The CDR3 runs 22 residues. CDR3 bases: TGCAGCGTTGCAGGTCGGTGCGAACGGGGCGACGGGCCGGGGGTAACTAATGAAAAACTGTTTTTT. Translation: CSVAGRCERGDGPGVTNEKLFF.

V and J are TRBV4-3 and TRBJ2-1; TRBD2 agrees at 10 bases. CDR1 and CDR2 (germline): LGHNA, YSLEER. The length of the CDR3 is 16 residues. J gave up 4 bases and V 4 bases, and 7 bases lay outside the gene matches. The DNA of the CDR3 is TGCGCCAGCAGCCGAGACCTACTAGCGGGGTACAATGAGCAGTTCTTC. Translated, it gives CASSRDLLAGYNEQFF.

The chain employs TRBV28 and TRBJ1-2, with TRBD1 matching over 9 bases. CDR1 and CDR2 (germline): MDHEN, SYDVKM. V gave up 3 bases and J gave up 8 bases; unmatched junction bases: 13. The CDR3 has 16 residues. This chain's CDR3 is CASSFSGTGRLGGYTF. The CDR3 DNA reads as TGTGCCAGCAGTTTCTCCGGGACAGGGAGGTTGGGAGGCTACACCTTC.

This CDR3 is CASSQDSSRTINYGYTF. CDR3 coding DNA: TGCGCCAGCAGCCAAGATTCCTCGAGGACTATTAACTATGGCTACACCTTC. V is TRBV4-1 and J is TRBJ1-2; the D is unclear. This CDR3 has 17 amino acids. The ends were cut back, 0 bases at V and 1 base at J, with 15 bases in the middle. Germline V lookup: CDR1 MGHRA, CDR2 YSYEKL.

The CDR3 coding sequence is TGTGCCAGCAGCCGGGACAGAATAATGGGGGAAAAACTGTTTTTT. Encoded protein: CASSRDRIMGEKLFF. The chain couples TRBV6-5 to TRBJ1-4; TRBD1 matches 7 bases. Germline V gene data show CDR1 as MNHEY and CDR2 as SVGAGI. V lost 6 bases and J lost 8; bases outside the gene matches: 12. This CDR3 contains 15 residues.

The rearrangement uses TRBV6-2 or TRBV6-3 and TRBJ2-1, with TRBD2 matching over 8 bases. CDR1 and CDR2 (germline): MNHEY, SVGEGT. This CDR3 has 15 amino acids. J gave up 0 bases and V 6 bases, and 4 bases lay outside the gene matches. Here the CDR3 reads CASSTLAGSYNEQFF. The CDR3 bases are TGTGCCAGCAGCACCCTAGCGGGCTCCTACAATGAGCAGTTCTTC.

The chain uses TRBV13 and TRBJ2-1, with TRBD2 matching over 12 bases. The V gene's germline CDR1 is PRHDT and CDR2 FYEKMQ (reference sequence). This CDR3 has 17 amino acids. J was trimmed by 10 bases and V by 3 bases; bases with no gene match: 13. CDR3: CASSLAALAGGPPEQFF. The DNA for the CDR3 is TGTGCCAGCAGCTTGGCCGCCCTAGCGGGGGGGCCTCCCGAGCAGTTCTTC.

The rearrangement uses TRBV5-6 and TRBJ1-2; D is uncertain. CDR3 length equals 12 residues. V lost 3 bases, J lost 8 bases, and 11 bases lay in between. Germline loops: CDR1 SGHDT, CDR2 YYEEEE. The CDR3 sequence is CASSSGLPGYTF. The CDR3 DNA reads TGTGCCAGCAGCTCCGGACTACCCGGCTACACCTTC.

The V call is TRBV10-3, the J call TRBJ2-1, with 11 bases identical to TRBD2. Trimming cost V 6 bases and J 8 bases; bases outside gene matches: 3. The germline V gene has CDR1 ENHRY and CDR2 SYGVKD. CDR3 size: 13 residues. CDR3 in amino acids: CAIRTSGNYEQFF. CDR3 DNA sequence: TGTGCCATCAGGACTAGCGGGAACTATGAGCAGTTCTTC.

V and J are TRBV19 and TRBJ2-7; D is perhaps TRBD1 (6 bases). From germline, CDR1 is LNHDA and CDR2 SQIVND (reference sequence). Trimming removed 10 bases at V and 9 bases at J, with 22 bases between. The CDR3 has 13 residues. The CDR3 nucleotides read TGTGCCATTAAAACTCTCAGGGGCTCACGGCAGTACTTC. Amino acid sequence: CAIKTLRGSRQYF.

The chain carries TRBV15 and TRBJ2-7; D might be TRBD1 (6 bases). Germline V gene lookup returns CDR1 LNHNV and CDR2 YYDKDF (reference sequence). This CDR3 region has 13 residues. Between the trimmed V and J ends, which lost 6 bases and 0 bases, there was a span of 9 bases. The CDR3, as DNA: TGTGCCACCAGACCGGACAGCTCCTACGAGCAGTACGTC. Protein: CATRPDSSYEQYV.

This chain connects TRBV6-6 to TRBJ2-1, with D possibly being TRBD1 (6 bases). This CDR3 region has 16 residues. The V end lost 6 bases, the J end lost 6 bases, and 21 bases lay between the germline ends. Germline V gene sequence: CDR1 MNHNY, CDR2 SVGAGI (reference sequence). CDR3 DNA sequence: TGTGCCAGCAGGACCTCGGGCTCCCGCAGGGGCAATGAGCAGTTCTTC. This sequence encodes CASRTSGSRRGNEQFF.

V usage is TRBV2 and J usage is TRBJ2-3, with D hard to call. From germline, CDR1 is SNHLY and CDR2 FYNNEI. The CDR3 is 11 amino acids. The CDR3 is CPVPGTDTQYF. In DNA form, the CDR3 reads TGTCCCGTCCCCGGCACAGATACGCAGTATTTT.

The rearrangement links TRBV29-1 to TRBJ2-7; D possibly corresponds to TRBD1 (5 bases). The CDR3 totals 14 residues. Germline loops: CDR1 SQVTM, CDR2 ANQGSEA. V was pared by 1 base and J by 1 base, with 11 bases between. The CDR3 DNA follows: TGCAGCGTTGAAGCTCAGGACATTTCCTACGAGCAGTACTTC. This codes for CSVEAQDISYEQYF.

This clone was detected only a few times. The identical CDR3 is also encoded by other nucleotide sequences in the sample. The gene calls are TRBV5-1 and TRBJ1-1, with unresolved D. CDR3 length: 13 residues. Trimming took 0 bases from V and 4 from J, leaving 7 bases between them. Germline lookup yields CDR1 SGHRS and CDR2 YFSETQ. In nucleotides, the CDR3 is TGCGCCAGCAGCTTGGGAACTGCCACTGAAGCTTTCTTT. Its translation: CASSLGTATEAFF.

The count of this clone is one. The rearrangement uses TRBV7-2 and TRBJ2-5, with 7 bases aligning to TRBD2. The trim removed 1 base at V and 5 bases at J, leaving 4 bases unmatched. This CDR3 is 14 amino acids long. CDR1 and CDR2 (germline): SGHTA, FQGNSA. The CDR3 nucleotides are TGTGCCAGCAGCTTAGAGCGGGACCGGGAGACCCAGTACTTC. It specifies CASSLERDRETQYF.

The genes are TRBV19 and TRBJ1-1; TRBD1 matches at 12 bases. The CDR3 loop spans 15 amino acids. V was pared by 6 bases and J by 4 bases, with 6 bases of the junction left unmatched. Germline V gives CDR1 LNHDA, CDR2 SQIVND (reference sequence). CDR3 amino acids: CASSGTGGWGTEAFF. The DNA for the CDR3 is TGTGCCAGTAGCGGGACAGGGGGCTGGGGCACTGAAGCTTTCTTT. The whole variable domain, remainder taken from reference TRBV19 and TRBJ1-1, is DGGITQSPKYLFRKEGQNVTLSCEQNLNHDAMYWYRQDPGQGLRLIYYSQIVNDFQKGDIAEGYSVSREKKESFPLTVTSAQKNPTAFYLCASSGTGGWGTEAFFGQGTRLTVV.

The CDR3 coding sequence is TGTGCCAGCAGTTACTATGCGGGAGGGGAGAATGAGCAGTTCTTC. This gives the protein CASSYYAGGENEQFF. The chain links TRBV6-2 or TRBV6-3 to TRBJ2-1; TRBD2 aligns across 9 bases. This CDR3 region has 15 residues. Germline-derived CDR1 and CDR2 are MNHEY and SVGEGT. V was pared by 1 base and J by 7 bases, with 5 bases of the junction left unmatched.

The rearrangement links TRBV18 to TRBJ2-3; 7 bases fit TRBD2. Looked up from germline, CDR1 is KGHSH and CDR2 is LQKENI. Trimming removed 0 bases from V and 1 base from J; junction bases left unmatched: 4. The CDR3 loop spans 16 amino acids. CDR3 in DNA: TGTGCCAGCTCACCACCGGAAACTAGCGGCACAGATACGCAGTATTTT. The encoded protein is CASSPPETSGTDTQYF.

The rearrangement links TRBV19 to TRBJ1-2; D is unresolved. The CDR3 spans 14 residues. The V gene lost 3 bases and the J gene lost 0 bases, with 8 bases spanning the gap. Germline CDR1 reads LNHDA; CDR2 reads SQIVND (reference sequence). The CDR3, as DNA: TGTGCCAGTAGTATCACAGTGACTAACTATGGCTACACCTTC. This translates into CASSITVTNYGYTF.

For the CDR3, the DNA is TGTGCCATCAGACGCGGACAGGACTTGAACACTGAAGCTTTCTTT. It is translated as CAIRRGQDLNTEAFF. V and J are TRBV10-3 and TRBJ1-1; 7 bases line up with TRBD1. Germline trimming cut 6 bases from V and 0 bases from J; bases unmatched to any gene: 7. The CDR3 sequence is 15 residues long. CDR1 ENHRY and CDR2 SYGVKD come from the germline V gene.

This sequence joins TRBV14 and TRBJ2-7, with D maybe TRBD2 (5 bases). Per germline, CDR1 SGHDN and CDR2 FVKESK. This CDR3 has 15 amino acids. Trimming removed 4 bases from V and 3 bases from J, with 16 bases in between. Here the CDR3 reads CASSPPTTVHYEQYV. CDR3 sequence (DNA): TGTGCCAGCAGCCCACCGACTACGGTGCACTACGAGCAGTACGTC.

V usage is TRBV5-4 and J usage is TRBJ2-7; TRBD1 aligns across 7 bases. CDR1 SGHNT and CDR2 YYREEE come from the germline V gene (reference sequence). The CDR3 contains 14 residues. The junction had 7 bases not matched to a gene; V was cut back by 4 bases and J by 3 bases. CDR3 sequence: CASSTPGQSYEQYF. CDR3 in DNA: TGTGCCAGCAGCACTCCGGGACAGAGCTACGAGCAGTACTTC.

Here the CDR3 reads CASSLIVMTAINRVTQYF. Written as DNA, the CDR3 is TGTGCCAGCAGCTTGATTGTGATGACAGCCATCAACAGAGTGACGCAGTATTTT. The V gene is TRBV5-5, the J gene TRBJ2-3; tentative D call: TRBD1 (5 bases). The CDR3 has 18 amino acids. The V end lost 1 base, the J end lost 9 bases, and 27 bases lay between the germline ends. Germline CDR1 is SGHKS and CDR2 is YYEKEE (reference sequence).